The 6 T cell receptor beta chains below all came from one sample that was sequenced in a study of blood T cell repertoires in COVID-19 (dated by TCRdb to 2018 to 2020). Libraries were built with the immunoSEQ multiplex PCR assay. TCRdb re-hosts the immuneACCESS table, in-frame sequences only. Its copies lack some clones; in the studies checked, an unresolved V gene accounts for under half of them, and the cause for the rest is not known. Across this sample there are tens of thousands of clones, with 60% to 80% seen only once. Less than 10% of the sample rests with the top ten. The material sequenced was peripheral blood. These receptors all stem from a human donor in a cohort sampled during active COVID-19.

This clone was observed a few times. V and J are TRBV13 and TRBJ2-3; 11 nucleotides agree with TRBD2. Germline loops: CDR1 PRHDT, CDR2 FYEKMQ (reference sequence). CDR3 length: 16 amino acids. Germline trimming cut 3 bases from V and 5 bases from J; bases unmatched to any gene: 7. The CDR3 protein is CASSFSGGAEGDTQYF. In DNA, the CDR3 is TGTGCCAGCAGCTTTAGCGGGGGGGCCGAGGGAGATACGCAGTATTTT.

The chain joins TRBV7-2 to TRBJ1-1; tentatively, D is TRBD1 (6 bases). Germline V gene sequence: CDR1 SGHTA, CDR2 FQGNSA. The CDR3 has 13 residues. Trimming shortened V by 1 base and J by 8 bases, and 11 bases separated the two germline ends. The CDR3 spells CASSLGTAREAFF. The DNA of the CDR3 is TGTGCCAGCAGCTTAGGGACAGCCCGGGAAGCTTTCTTT.

The CDR3 nucleotides are TGTGCCAGCAGCCAGGGCAGCTACTCCTACGAGCAGTACTTC. This gives the protein CASSQGSYSYEQYF. The rearrangement links TRBV3-1 (or the pseudogene TRBV3-2) to TRBJ2-7; D is unclear. V was trimmed by 3 bases and J by 0 bases, leaving 9 bases between them. This CDR3 comprises 14 residues. Germline V lookup: CDR1 LGHDT, CDR2 YNNKEL (reference sequence).

This clone was recorded a few times. The chain employs TRBV2 and TRBJ1-1; D gene uncertain. This CDR3 has 13 residues. The V gene's germline CDR1 is SNHLY and CDR2 FYNNEI. Trimming took 2 bases from V and 5 from J, leaving 9 bases between them. CDR3 sequence: CASSEWVGTEAFF. The CDR3 DNA sequence: TGTGCCAGCAGTGAATGGGTCGGGACTGAAGCTTTCTTT. Full variable domain (missing parts from reference TRBV2 and TRBJ1-1): EPEVTQTPSHQVTQMGQEVILRCVPISNHLYFYWYRQILGQKVEFLVSFYNNEISEKSEIFDDQFSVERPDGSNFTLKIRSTKLEDSAMYFCASSEWVGTEAFFGQGTRLTVV.

J is TRBJ1-1 and V is TRBV2, with 7 bases identical to TRBD1. In germline, CDR1 is SNHLY, CDR2 FYNNEI. J was trimmed by 1 base and V by 7 bases; bases with no gene match: 9. This CDR3 is built from 15 residues. This CDR3 reads CASNKAWTGNTEAFF. The DNA for the CDR3 is TGTGCCAGCAATAAAGCTTGGACAGGGAACACTGAAGCTTTCTTT. Based on the CDR3 plus reference TRBV2 and TRBJ1-1, the full variable domain is EPEVTQTPSHQVTQMGQEVILRCVPISNHLYFYWYRQILGQKVEFLVSFYNNEISEKSEIFDDQFSVERPDGSNFTLKIRSTKLEDSAMYFCASNKAWTGNTEAFFGQGTRLTVV.

J is TRBJ2-3 and V is TRBV9; 8 bases fit TRBD2. This CDR3 has 15 residues. With 0 bases clipped from V and 2 bases from J, the junction kept 2 bases outside the gene matches. Germline-derived CDR1 and CDR2 are SGDLS and YYNGEE. The CDR3 reads CASSVAGGYTDTQYF. CDR3 nucleotide sequence: TGTGCCAGCAGCGTAGCGGGGGGGTACACAGATACGCAGTATTTT.